Listed below are T cell receptor beta chains from one sample, sequenced in a study of CD8 T cells in ankylosing spondylitis. MiXCR, applied by TCRdb to the 5' RACE reads, yields one record per CDR3 protein. Here the sample spans 200,000 or so distinct CDR3 sequences, about 20% being singletons. The specimen was blood, either unsorted or a sorted T cell fraction (not recorded which). Receptors originate from a male donor aged 5-30 years with ankylosing spondylitis or in good health (not recorded which). Both conserved end residues are part of each CDR3. A D gene is named only where the DNA matches it firmly. Only some rows state a clone size, as once, few, many or a class for expanded clones.

V	D	J	size	CDR3	DNA
TRBV18	-	TRBJ2-3	-	CASSPRRGGTDTQYF	TGTGCCAGCTCACCGCGGCGGGGCGGCACAGATACGCAGTATTTT
TRBV27	TRBD2	TRBJ2-1	-	CASRTSGRFNNEQFF	TGTGCCAGCAGAACTAGCGGGAGATTCAACAATGAGCAGTTCTTC
TRBV7-3	TRBD2	TRBJ2-1	many	CASSLILGAGGPPPTYNEQFF	TGTGCCAGCAGCTTAATTTTGGGGGCGGGAGGGCCGCCTCCTACCTACAATGAGCAGTTCTTC
TRBV29-1	-	TRBJ2-1	-	CSVHREQFF	TGCAGCGTTCATCGGGAGCAGTTCTTC
TRBV9	TRBD2	TRBJ2-1	many	CASSVAWREEPSSYNEQFF	TGTGCCAGCAGCGTAGCGTGGCGGGAGGAACCGAGCTCCTACAATGAGCAGTTCTTC
TRBV13	-	TRBJ2-1	-	CASSLPEQDNEQFF	TGTGCCAGCAGCTTACCAGAACAGGACAATGAGCAGTTCTTC
TRBV12-3/TRBV12-4	TRBD2	TRBJ2-3	many	CASIKREGSDTQYF	TGTGCCAGCATAAAGCGGGAGGGTTCGGATACGCAGTATTTT
TRBV6-5	TRBD2	TRBJ2-1	many	CASSYSPSGGYNEQFF	TGTGCCAGCAGTTACTCCCCTAGCGGGGGGTACAATGAGCAGTTCTTC
TRBV7-2	TRBD1	TRBJ1-2	many	CASSTEPDRVGGYTF	TGTGCCAGCAGCACCGAACCGGACAGGGTTGGCGGCTACACCTTC
TRBV20-1	-	TRBJ1-2	-	CSARERATNYGYTF	TGCAGTGCTAGAGAGAGGGCTACTAACTATGGCTACACCTTC
TRBV30	TRBD2	TRBJ2-1	many	CAWSAGTSGSWVFF	TGTGCCTGGAGTGCCGGGACTAGTGGGTCATGGGTGTTCTTC
TRBV20-1	-	TRBJ2-7	many	CSARFLTVRFYEQYF	TGCAGTGCTAGATTTTTGACCGTAAGATTCTACGAGCAGTACTTC
TRBV7-6	-	TRBJ2-6	many	CASSQTRSGANVLTF	TGTGCCAGCAGCCAGACCCGCTCTGGGGCCAACGTCCTGACTTTC
TRBV24-1	TRBD1	TRBJ1-5	many	CATSTGSQPQHF	TGTGCCACCTCGACAGGGAGTCAGCCCCAGCATTTT
TRBV7-9	-	TRBJ1-5	many	CASSPGGDQPQHF	TGTGCCAGCAGCCCCGGAGGGGATCAGCCCCAGCATTTT
TRBV11-3	TRBD1	TRBJ2-3	many	CASSQGTADTQYF	TGTGCCAGCAGCCAGGGGACAGCAGATACGCAGTATTTT